These T cell receptor beta chains were read from a single sample in a study of Ad26.COV2.S vaccination and SARS-CoV-2 variants. The protocol was immunoSEQ multiplex PCR, while the TCRdb copy is restricted to in-frame clones and leaves out a portion. The repertoire consists of about 680,000 clones, with 70% to 90% occurring once and the leading ten covering about 1.5%. Sequenced here: peripheral blood, sampled in a trial of Ad26.COV2.S vaccine versus placebo. The receptors shown here come from a person between 18 and 65 years old who received the Ad26.COV2.S COVID-19 vaccine or a placebo. CDR3s include the opening cysteine and the closing phenylalanine or tryptophan. The order of the fields is V gene, CDR3 protein.

TRBV30,CAWRTPPGNTIYF
TRBV10-3,CAITDTYSNQPQHF
TRBV10-1,CASSESMGNWQFF
TRBV3-1/TRBV3-2,CASSRYLGSPFTDTQYF
TRBV25-1,CASQTTKRGDTEAFF
TRBV6-6,CASSTGDQPQHF
TRBV27,CASSPRTGSYEQYF
TRBV9,CASSSPGERTQYF
TRBV11-3,CASSLYSGGTGELFF
TRBV12-3/TRBV12-4,CASSPGTRREAFF
TRBV7-2,CASSFDSPYEQYF
TRBV6-5,CASARRADYEQYF
TRBV19,CASRPTAFDGKPQHF
TRBV10-3,CAISAPIPGELFF
TRBV27,CASRLGTAYEQYF
TRBV7-9,CASSLEGVGYTF
TRBV30,CAWSGPGLAILNEQFF
TRBV11-2,CASSLDMNTEAFF
TRBV3-1/TRBV3-2,CASSQVQGKSEAFF
TRBV3-1/TRBV3-2,CASSLSLAGGWNEQFF
TRBV30,CAWSVLGRGDEQFF
TRBV10-3,CAISESRGGTGQFF
TRBV7-2,CASSFLSFPNYGYTF
TRBV29-1,CSVSQFSNEKLFF
TRBV29-1,CSVVTPWAYEQYF
TRBV14,CASSQDPAGVGTDTQYF
TRBV9,CASSATGTVKGTQYF
TRBV5-6,CASSLAGGNEKLFF
TRBV5-6,CASSLTSQKRNQPQHF
TRBV5-1,CASSSLTGNEQFF
TRBV4-2,CASSQHSGNPYEQYF
TRBV6-1,CASSVPGKGRAYYGYTF
TRBV13,CASRLSAGPNSGNTIYF
TRBV2,CASSVRGEGEAFF
TRBV6-2/TRBV6-3,CASSYSPGLGGTDTQYF
TRBV11-3,CASSGNTNTEAFF
TRBV30,CAWRLAGFIYNEQFF
TRBV2,CASSPQRGGQETQYF
TRBV19,CFPGRNYGYTF
TRBV27,CASSGNPTDTQYF
TRBV9,CASSVAAGSNTGELFF
TRBV2,CASTRNNEQFF
TRBV7-2,CASSPGQGPYEQYF
TRBV2,CASNGGWPDTQYF
TRBV27,CASSLSWVAGGYTDTQYF
TRBV5-1,CASSPGGADDTQYF
TRBV3-1/TRBV3-2,CASSPSGGGTDTQYF
TRBV5-4,CASSAVASHSYEQYF
TRBV5-1,CASSLRQGAIPGELFF
TRBV5-4,CASTPAPTSASGANVLTF
TRBV19,CASSDRLTSSYNSPLHF
TRBV20-1,CSATEQIIAEAFF
TRBV19,CASSIHLTDTQYF
TRBV5-1,CASRQIAGELFF